This TCR beta chain was identified during a study of draining lymph node invasion in breast cancer (dated by TCRdb to the early 2020s). In terms of the full investigation: Metastasis in lymph nodes was diagnosed using histology and cytokeratin immunohistochemistry and was confirmed with EpCAM/CD45 flow cytometry. Each patient contributed matched non-invaded and tumor-invaded tumor-draining lymph nodes plus the primary tumor, profiled for both Treg and Tconv subsets. In a separate targeted assay, sorted memory regulatory T cells and memory conventional CD4 T cells were compared across breast cancer tissues by bulk TCR-beta CDR3 sequencing. The separate targeted TCR sequencing covered lymph nodes from about 5 patients, with primary tumors sequenced for three of those patients.

V lost 5 bases and J lost 6 bases; the stretch between them is 11 bases long. The CDR3 holds 14 amino acids from the cysteine to the phenylalanine. Just CDR3 DNA is preserved here, 42 bases in frame from base 1. Based on the germline V gene, the CDR1 and CDR2 sequences are SGHTA and FQGNSA. Broader findings and caveats from the paper: Some of the top 100 tumor clones were detected in invaded and non-invaded nodes, suggesting recirculation between tumor and draining nodes. Data could not resolve whether Treg conversion occurred in a given organ or whether converted Tregs recirculated between nodes and tumor. In the targeted TCR-seq data, Tregs appeared more clonally expanded than Tconvs in all tissues, and both subsets were less diverse in tumor than lymph nodes. TCRs shared between Treg and Tconv subsets were regarded as suggestive, but not proof, of a common clonal origin. Tracking the tumor top-100 clones was possible in just a couple of patients. Roughly 12-25% of Treg TCRs were shared with Tconvs per tissue, interpreted as suggesting peripheral Treg induction.

This clonotype was found once. Its antigen is still unknown. Base-call qualities are not available, and no considerably larger clone is one nucleotide away. One read amounts to weak evidence. Memory conventional CD4 T cells were sorted as CD4+ CD45RA- CD25- cells. Tumor-draining lymph nodes were classified as non-invaded or invaded according to the absence or presence of metastatic tumor cells. Before staining and sorting, T cells were pre-enriched using a Miltenyi Pan T Cell isolation kit. Immunohistochemistry for estrogen receptor, progesterone receptor, HER2 and Ki-67 was used to characterize primary tumors. Fresh surgical tissue was processed within a few hours after surgery by cutting into small fragments. Tissue fragments were enzymatically digested with Liberase TL plus DNase for roughly 19 minutes and filtered through a 40-micrometer strainer. After DAPI live/dead staining, cells were sorted on a BD FACS Aria II, reaching about 97-99% purity. Sorted cells were lysed in TCL buffer, and RNA was purified using a Norgen Single Cell RNA purification kit that included DNase treatment.

Libraries were made using bulk RNA-seq. Sequencer: Illumina HiSeq 2500. Per the authors' processing: In the separate targeted TCR-seq dataset, CDR3 sequences were extracted from raw reads and quantified using MiXCR version 2.1.5 with default parameters. In the separate targeted TCR-seq dataset, TCR-beta clones were defined by the combination of V gene, J gene and CDR3 sequence. In the separate targeted TCR-seq dataset, clones with fewer than three counts were removed, then only the 90% most strongly expressed clones per sample were retained. In the separate targeted TCR-seq dataset, Treg-Tconv overlap was calculated per tissue as the number of shared clones divided by the total number of Treg clones, multiplied by 100. TCRdb's own reprocessing of the public reads used fastp at Q25 and MiXCR and kept productive beta chains. Every entry covers one CDR3 protein and lists the most common genes and DNA from its rows. V and J calls and clone size were set by TCRdb, not the authors. The sample profile shows a few thousand distinct CDR3 sequences; around 84% of them were found once. The top ten clones comprise less than 2% of the sample.

The source material was sorted memory CD4+ effector T cells from a lymph node. The cell subset or site label here, explained by the study, means: CD45RA-negative sorted CD4+ T cells (memory Tconv or effector/memory Treg). This TCR was sampled from a female donor with luminal breast cancer. This sequence uses TRBV7-2 and TRBJ2-6; the D gene is perhaps TRBD1 or TRBD2, each of them matching over 5 bases. The encoded CDR3 is CASSPTGTANVLTF. At the DNA level, the sequence is TGTGCCAGCAGCCCAACGGGGACGGCCAACGTCCTGACTTTC.